The 10 T cell receptor beta chains below come from one sample, sequenced in a study of OX40 agonist ivuxolimab in advanced cancers. Clones were read by immunoSEQ multiplex PCR, and TCRdb kept only the in-frame ones, dropping some. The sample comprises roughly 48,000 clones, 60% to 85% of which are singletons, and about 2.1% rests with the top ten. The specimen comprised CD4+ or CD8+ T cells sorted from blood, sampled in a trial of the OX40 agonist ivuxolimab. These receptors were obtained from an adult with an advanced solid tumor such as melanoma, head and neck, liver or kidney cancer.

V gene TRBV10-3 combines with J gene TRBJ1-3; D remains ambiguous. Trimming removed 10 bases at V and 0 bases at J, with 16 bases between. The CDR3 loop spans 15 amino acids. Germline CDR1 and CDR2: ENHRY and SYGVKD. CDR3 DNA: TGTGCCAGTGGGCCTCGGGATAACTCTGGAAACACCATATATTTT. Its protein is CASGPRDNSGNTIYF.

This clone was observed once. J is TRBJ1-1 and V is TRBV7-2, with D unresolved. Trimming cost V 5 bases and J 6 bases, with 13 bases left between them. Germline CDR1 SGHTA, CDR2 FQGNSA. The CDR3 loop spans 13 amino acids. CDR3 sequence (DNA): TGTGCCAGCAGCCCTACGGGGTTTCCTGAAGCTTTCTTT. Protein: CASSPTGFPEAFF.

The chain uses TRBV7-2 and TRBJ1-1; no definite D call. Germline CDR1 SGHTA, CDR2 FQGNSA. This CDR3 has 12 residues. Trimming stripped 1 base from V and 10 bases from J, with 10 bases between. The CDR3 reads CASSLGQPVAFF. In DNA, the CDR3 is TGTGCCAGCAGCTTAGGTCAGCCGGTAGCTTTCTTT.

This rearrangement joins TRBV5-6 to TRBJ2-3; TRBD1 is a possible D gene (5 bases). With 3 bases removed from V and 1 base from J, the gap between germline ends came to 15 bases. Germline V lookup: CDR1 SGHDT, CDR2 YYEEEE. The CDR3 has 16 residues. The CDR3: CASSSGQVRGTDTQYF. The CDR3 nucleotides are TGTGCCAGCAGCTCAGGACAAGTTAGGGGCACAGATACGCAGTATTTT.

The rearrangement joins TRBV5-5 to TRBJ2-5; D not resolved. Per the germline V gene, CDR1 is SGHKS and CDR2 is YYEKEE (reference sequence). The CDR3 length is 16 residues. V shed 1 base and J shed 0 bases, with 13 bases lying between them. The CDR3 is CASSLNDGVNQETQYF. The CDR3 nucleotides are TGTGCCAGCAGCTTGAATGACGGTGTCAACCAAGAGACCCAGTACTTC.

The chain has TRBV19 and TRBJ1-2; TRBD1 matches 7 bases. Per the germline V gene, CDR1 is LNHDA and CDR2 is SQIVND (reference sequence). The V and J ends lost 9 bases and 2 bases, in that order; junction bases with no gene match: 6. CDR3 length: 13 amino acids. Written as DNA, the CDR3 is TGTGCCAGCGAGGACAGGCCCAACTATGGCTACACCTTC. It codes for CASEDRPNYGYTF.

The chain employs TRBV21-1 and TRBJ1-3. TRBV21-1 corresponds to a pseudogene. The CDR3 loop spans 18 amino acids. The CDR3 coding sequence is TGTGCCAGCAGCAAAGGAAGGGTAGCCAGCTACTCTGGAAACACCATATATTTT. It codes for CASSKGRVASYSGNTIYF.

This rearrangement joins TRBV7-2 to TRBJ1-4; tentative D call: TRBD1 (6 bases). With 0 bases removed from V and 5 bases from J, the gap between germline ends came to 10 bases. Germline loops: CDR1 SGHTA, CDR2 FQGNSA. The CDR3 loop spans 15 amino acids. CDR3 residues: CASSLAAGVNEKLFF. The CDR3 DNA sequence: TGTGCCAGCAGCTTAGCGGCAGGGGTGAATGAAAAACTGTTTTTT.

This clone was counted a few times. The chain uses TRBV30 and TRBJ2-5; D not certain. Trimming took 3 bases from V and 4 from J, leaving 3 bases between them. The CDR3 sequence is 10 residues long. From germline, CDR1 is GTSNPN and CDR2 SVGIG (reference sequence). Here the CDR3 reads CAWRSETQYF. CDR3 sequence (DNA): TGTGCCTGGAGGTCAGAGACCCAGTACTTC.

This clone has just a few counts. The chain has TRBV11-2 and TRBJ2-1, with 7 bases lining up with TRBD2. V dropped 4 bases and J dropped 15; count of bases not matched to a gene: 24. Germline V CDR1 and CDR2: SGHAT, FQNNGV. This CDR3 has 17 amino acids. This CDR3 reads CASSYQFPGGSQSRPFF. CDR3 nucleotides: TGTGCCAGCAGCTATCAATTCCCGGGGGGATCGCAATCTAGGCCGTTCTTC.